This T cell receptor beta chain originates from a study of blood T cell repertoires in COVID-19. Study overall: Specimens from acute and convalescent COVID-19 originated in the United States, Italy and Spain. In each case, the material was cDNA or gDNA derived from T cells, B-cell-depleted T cells, or PBMCs.

The study drew participants aged 18 to 89 years from some 23 US areas. Per the original methods: Amplification from reference gene primers served as the basis for estimated nucleated cell counts. Assay: immunoSEQ multiplex PCR; the TCRdb copy retains only in-frame clones and omits some. V, J and clone size reflect that table, while D and trimming were determined from the DNA. The sample holds around 360,000 clones, around 87% seen once. This CDR3 comprises 14 residues. The germline CDR1 and CDR2 sequences are MNHEY and SMNVEV (reference sequence). Trimming removed 1 base from V and 11 bases from J; junction bases left unmatched: 8.

Sequenced material: PBMCs or T cells enriched from blood (not recorded which). This chain uses TRBV27 with TRBJ2-1; TRBD2 matches at 7 bases. This receptor was identified in a man aged 40-55 years in a cohort exposed to, infected with or recovered from COVID-19 (not recorded which). For the CDR3, the DNA is TGTGCCAGCAGTTTATGGGGGACTACTGCCAAGCAGTTCTTC. It encodes CASSLWGTTAKQFF.